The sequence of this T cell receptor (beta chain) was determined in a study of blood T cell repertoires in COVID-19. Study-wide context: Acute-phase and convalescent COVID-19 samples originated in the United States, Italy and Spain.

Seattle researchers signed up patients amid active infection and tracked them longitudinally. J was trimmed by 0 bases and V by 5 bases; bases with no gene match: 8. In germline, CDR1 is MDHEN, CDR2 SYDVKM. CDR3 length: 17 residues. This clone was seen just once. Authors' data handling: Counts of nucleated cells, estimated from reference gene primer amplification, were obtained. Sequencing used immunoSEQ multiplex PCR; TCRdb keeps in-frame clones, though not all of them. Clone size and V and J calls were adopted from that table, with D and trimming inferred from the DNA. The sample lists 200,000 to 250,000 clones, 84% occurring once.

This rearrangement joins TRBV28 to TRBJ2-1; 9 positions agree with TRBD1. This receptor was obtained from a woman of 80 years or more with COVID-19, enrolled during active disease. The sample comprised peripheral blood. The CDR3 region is CASSGTGPVYSYNEQFF. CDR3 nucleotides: TGTGCCAGCAGTGGGACAGGGCCTGTTTACTCCTACAATGAGCAGTTCTTC. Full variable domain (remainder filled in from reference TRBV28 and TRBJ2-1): DVKVTQSSRYLVKRTGEKVFLECVQDMDHENMFWYRQDPGLGLRLIYFSYDVKMKEKGDIPEGYSVSREKKERFSLILESASTNQTSMYLCASSGTGPVYSYNEQFFGPGTRLTVL.